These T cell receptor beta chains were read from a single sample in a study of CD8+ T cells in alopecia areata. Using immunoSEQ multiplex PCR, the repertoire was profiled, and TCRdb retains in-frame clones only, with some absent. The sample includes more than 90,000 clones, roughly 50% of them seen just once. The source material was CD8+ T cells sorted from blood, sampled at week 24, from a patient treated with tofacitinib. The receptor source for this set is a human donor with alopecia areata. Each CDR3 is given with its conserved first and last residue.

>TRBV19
CASGSLRVPYEQYF
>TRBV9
CASSSGGSGEQYF
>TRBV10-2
CASSAPGGVEQYF
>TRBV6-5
CASTYRDPVTGELFF
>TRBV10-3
CASGQSGHTGELFF
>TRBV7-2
CASSVAGYPNNEQFF
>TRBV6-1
CATTRLRGPDTQYF
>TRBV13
CASSSTGISNQPQHF
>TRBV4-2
CASSQDEGYAEETQYF
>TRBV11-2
CASSLVPDRSNTEAFF
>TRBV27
CASSLGDYEYF
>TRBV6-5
CASSYSSYNEQFF
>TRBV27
CASSPQGHNSPLHF
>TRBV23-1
CASRPRAGGLTSPTDTQYF
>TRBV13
CASSVTNEQFF
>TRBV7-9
CASSQAGSGNTIYF
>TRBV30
CAWSVSGGGVDEQFF
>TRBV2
CASSAGTGTDTQYF
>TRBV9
CASSAGLAGDEQYF
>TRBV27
CASSPDRTLAGYTF